This T cell receptor (beta chain) was documented in a study of shared clonotypes between healthy human individuals. This clone appeared a few times. Repertoires were generated with immunoSEQ multiplex PCR, while TCRdb's copy carries only in-frame clones and drops some. The table shows about 2.3 million clones, with around 90% occurring only once. In germline, CDR1 is GTSNPN, CDR2 SVGIG (reference sequence). This CDR3 has 12 amino acids. The V and J ends lost 2 bases and 5 bases respectively, with 6 bases between them. The genes are TRBV30 and TRBJ2-2, with D unresolved. The TCR originated in a man younger than 35 in good health. Some clones in this sample may be carry-over from other donors' samples. The material sequenced was naive CD4+ T cells from PBMCs. Indicated subset: CD45RA+ positively selected. The CDR3 nucleotides read TGTGCCTGGAGTCGGCAAACCGGGGAGCTGTTTTTT. Its translation: CAWSRQTGELFF. Complete variable domain (other parts from reference TRBV30 and TRBJ2-2): SQTIHQWPATLVQPVGSPLSLECTVEGTSNPNLYWYRQAAGRGLQLLFYSVGIGQISSEVPQNLSASRPQDRQFILSSKKLLLSDSGFYLCAWSRQTGELFFGEGSRLTVL.